This entry concerns a single T cell receptor beta chain. Its antigen is undetermined. This sample was taken from a study of cytomegalovirus exposure and HLA in healthy donors. Study-level results: According to reports, the classifier identified cytomegalovirus status with high specificity and sensitivity. Later analysis indicated greater clonal expansion among HLA-associated TCR beta chains than among equally common other chains. Later work found that TCR association rates differed between HLA loci; DRB1 had the most and HLA-C the fewest. With further analysis later on, most CMV-associated TCR beta chains appeared HLA-restricted.

CDR1 and CDR2 from the germline V gene are SNHLY and FYNNEI. This CDR3 comprises 15 residues. After removal of 8 bases from V and 4 bases from J, the junction contained 7 bases not matched to a gene. This PCR relied on a set of 60 Vbeta primers and 13 Jbeta primers. Repertoires were generated with immunoSEQ multiplex PCR, while TCRdb's copy carries only in-frame clones and drops some. The data contain roughly 160,000 clones, less than 85% of them singletons. The chain has TRBV2 and TRBJ2-2; TRBD2 matches 10 bases. The sample consisted of PBMCs. The TCR originated in a man in his 60s in good health and CMV-seronegative. CDR3 coding DNA: TGTGCCAGCTCGGGACTAGCGTATTTCACCGGGGAGCTGTTTTTT. Its translation: CASSGLAYFTGELFF.